The 28 T cell receptor beta chains presented below share a single source sample, sequenced in a study of T cell changes during pregnancy in multiple sclerosis. The repertoire was sequenced with immunoSEQ multiplex PCR; TCRdb's copy has only in-frame clones and lacks some. The sample consists of over 35,000 clones, about nine tenths of them appearing once. The sequences come from CD4+ T cells from peripheral blood mononuclear cells, collected in the first trimester of pregnancy. Source of these receptors: a female donor in good health, enrolled as a control in a pregnancy study.

The V call is TRBV19, the J call TRBJ1-3, with D possibly TRBD1 on 5 matching bases. This CDR3 is 17 amino acids long. Germline CDR1 is LNHDA and CDR2 is SQIVND (reference sequence). V lost 5 bases and J 0 bases, leaving 17 bases between the germline ends. CDR3 in DNA: TGTGCCAGTAGTCTCAGAAAGACAGTTTCCTCTGGAAACACCATATATTTT. This encodes CASSLRKTVSSGNTIYF. The variable domain in full, with the rest retrieved from reference TRBV19 and TRBJ1-3, is DGGITQSPKYLFRKEGQNVTLSCEQNLNHDAMYWYRQDPGQGLRLIYYSQIVNDFQKGDIAEGYSVSREKKESFPLTVTSAQKNPTAFYLCASSLRKTVSSGNTIYFGEGSWLTVV.

The V call is TRBV5-1, the J call TRBJ1-2; 8 bases agree with TRBD1. CDR3 length: 15 residues. V shed 4 bases and J 1 base; nucleotides not matched to a gene: 6. The V gene's germline CDR1 is SGHRS and CDR2 YFSETQ. CDR3 sequence reads: CASSEGDRINYGYTF. For the CDR3, the DNA is TGCGCCAGCAGCGAGGGGGACAGGATTAACTATGGCTACACCTTC.

The V gene is TRBV5-8, the J gene TRBJ1-1, with TRBD1 matching 7 bases. Germline assignment: CDR1 SGHTS and CDR2 YDEGEE. There are 15 residues in the CDR3. Trimming at V came to 4 bases and at J to 4 bases, leaving 10 bases not matched to a gene. The CDR3 here is CASSQKRTGRTEAFF. Written as DNA, the CDR3 is TGTGCCAGCAGCCAAAAAAGGACAGGCCGCACTGAAGCTTTCTTT.

This chain links TRBV4-3 with TRBJ2-3; 7 positions match TRBD1. Trimming at V came to 0 bases and at J to 2 bases, leaving 8 bases not matched to a gene. The CDR3 sequence is 17 residues long. The V gene's germline CDR1 is LGHNA and CDR2 YSLEER. CDR3 bases: TGCGCCAGCAGCCAAGATGTGGGGGACAGCTACACAGATACGCAGTATTTT. Amino acids: CASSQDVGDSYTDTQYF.

V usage is TRBV7-6 and J usage is TRBJ2-5; 12 bases align to TRBD2. V shed 7 bases and J 5 bases; nucleotides not matched to a gene: 5. This CDR3 has 14 amino acids. Looked up from germline, CDR1 is SGHVS and CDR2 is FNYEAQ. The CDR3 sequence: CASIAGTSGETQYF. In DNA form, the CDR3 reads TGTGCCAGCATCGCCGGGACTAGCGGGGAGACCCAGTACTTC.

This chain connects TRBV2 to TRBJ2-2; 7 nucleotides align to TRBD1. Germline CDR1 and CDR2: SNHLY and FYNNEI. J lost 0 bases, V lost 8 bases, and 6 bases had no gene match. This CDR3 is 15 amino acids long. This CDR3 reads CASARQGPNTGELFF. The CDR3 DNA is TGTGCCAGCGCAAGACAGGGTCCGAACACCGGGGAGCTGTTTTTT.

The rearrangement uses TRBV30 and TRBJ1-2, with 7 nucleotides matching TRBD1. Germline loops: CDR1 GTSNPN, CDR2 SVGIG (reference sequence). This CDR3 region has 13 residues. J lost 0 bases, V lost 6 bases, and 4 bases had no gene match. The CDR3 DNA reads TGTGCCTGTAGACAGGGAACTAACTATGGCTACACCTTC. Translating it yields CACRQGTNYGYTF.

The chain carries TRBV11-1 and TRBJ2-2; TRBD1 matches 9 bases. This CDR3 comprises 14 residues. Germline V gene data show CDR1 as SGHAT and CDR2 as FQDESV (reference sequence). V lost 8 bases to trimming and J lost 4 bases; unmatched junction nucleotides: 5. This CDR3 reads CASSPGQGTGELFF. The DNA of the CDR3 is TGTGCCAGCTCTCCGGGACAGGGCACCGGGGAGCTGTTTTTT.

Here the CDR3 reads CASSYRHREQETQYF. The CDR3 DNA is TGTGCCAGCAGCTATCGACACCGAGAGCAAGAGACCCAGTACTTC. This rearrangement joins TRBV7-2 to TRBJ2-5; D unclear. CDR1 and CDR2 from the germline V gene are SGHTA and FQGNSA. V shed 4 bases and J shed 2 bases, with 14 bases lying between them. This CDR3 has 15 amino acids. The variable domain in full, completed from reference TRBV7-2 and TRBJ2-5, reads GAGVSQSPSNKVTEKGKDVELRCDPISGHTALYWYRQSLGQGLEFLIYFQGNSAPDKSGLPSDRFSAERTGGSVSTLTIQRTQQEDSAVYLCASSYRHREQETQYFGPGTRLLVL.

The chain joins TRBV7-2 to TRBJ2-5; tentatively, D is TRBD2 (6 bases). Germline CDR1 reads SGHTA; CDR2 reads FQGNSA. The CDR3 spans 13 residues. The ends were cut back, 5 bases at V and 2 bases at J, with 9 bases in the middle. Written as DNA, the CDR3 is TGTGCCAGCAGCCTTGGGACTCAAGAGACCCAGTACTTC. Translation: CASSLGTQETQYF.

The chain couples TRBV28 to TRBJ1-2; possible D gene TRBD1, 6 bases. Per germline, CDR1 MDHEN and CDR2 SYDVKM. This CDR3 contains 13 residues. V lost 4 bases, J lost 8 bases, and 14 bases lay in between. The CDR3 sequence is CASSSPTGAGYTF. The CDR3 nucleotides are TGTGCCAGCAGTTCCCCGACAGGCGCCGGCTACACCTTC.

V and J are TRBV7-8 and TRBJ2-7; D is uncertain. Trimming took 5 bases from V and 2 from J, leaving 13 bases between them. Germline CDR1 and CDR2: SGHVS and FQNEAQ. The CDR3 extends over 14 amino acids. The CDR3 bases are TGTGCCAGCAGCGAACCTAAAGTTCCCTACGAGCAGTACTTC. Translated, it gives CASSEPKVPYEQYF.

The chain couples TRBV7-9 to TRBJ2-5; D may be TRBD1 (7 bases). V lost 1 base and J 0 bases, leaving 12 bases between the germline ends. Germline lookup yields CDR1 SEHNR and CDR2 FQNEAQ (reference sequence). CDR3 length: 16 amino acids. The CDR3 DNA reads as TGTGCCAGCAGCTTAGGCGGGACAGCCGACCAAGAGACCCAGTACTTC. It yields the protein CASSLGGTADQETQYF. Complete variable domain (other parts from reference TRBV7-9 and TRBJ2-5): DTGVSQNPRHKITKRGQNVTFRCDPISEHNRLYWYRQTLGQGPEFLTYFQNEAQLEKSRLLSDRFSAERPKGSFSTLEIQRTEQGDSAMYLCASSLGGTADQETQYFGPGTRLLVL.

This rearrangement joins TRBV4-2 to TRBJ1-2; 8 bases are a match to TRBD1. The CDR3 has 18 amino acids. CDR1 is LGHNA and CDR2 is YNFKEQ in the germline V gene. The V segment lost 1 base and the J segment 0 bases; nucleotides outside the gene matches: 10. The CDR3, as DNA: TGTGCCAGCAGCCAAGCCCCCCAGGGGGCCTCCGCTAACTATGGCTACACCTTC. Translation: CASSQAPQGASANYGYTF.

The chain links TRBV19 to TRBJ1-1; tentatively, D is TRBD1 (5 bases). The CDR3 is 17 residues long. Trimming pared 1 base from V and 5 bases from J, leaving 20 bases between. Germline CDR1 LNHDA, CDR2 SQIVND (reference sequence). The CDR3 loop reads CASSIVPQAARNTEAFF. In nucleotides, the CDR3 is TGTGCCAGTAGTATAGTCCCACAGGCCGCTAGAAATACTGAAGCTTTCTTT.

This rearrangement joins TRBV6-1 to TRBJ2-2, with 13 nucleotides matching TRBD2. This CDR3 has 16 amino acids. V gave up 4 bases and J gave up 7 bases; unmatched junction bases: 6. Germline CDR1 and CDR2: MNHNS and SASEGT. The CDR3 DNA sequence: TGTGCCAGCAGTGCTCGGACTAGCGGGGGTGGCGGGGAGCTGTTTTTT. It is translated as CASSARTSGGGGELFF.

The J gene is TRBJ2-7, the V gene TRBV5-5; perhaps TRBD1 as D (6 bases). CDR1 is SGHKS, CDR2 YYEKEE, per germline (reference sequence). The V and J ends lost 7 bases and 4 bases respectively, with 21 bases between them. This CDR3 is 15 amino acids long. The DNA for the CDR3 is TGTGCCAGCTTTGGGGCGGTCCAGGGGCCTTACGAGCAGTACTTC. This codes for CASFGAVQGPYEQYF. The complete variable domain, with remaining parts taken from reference TRBV5-5 and TRBJ2-7, reads DAGVTQSPTHLIKTRGQQVTLRCSPISGHKSVSWYQQVLGQGPQFIFQYYEKEERGRGNFPDRFSARQFPNYSSELNVNALLLGDSALYLCASFGAVQGPYEQYFGPGTRLTVT.

The chain employs TRBV28 and TRBJ1-1, with TRBD1 as a possible D gene (5 bases). Trimming shortened V by 8 bases and J by 0 bases, and 10 bases separated the two germline ends. The CDR3 covers 13 residues. The germline V gene encodes CDR1 MDHEN and CDR2 SYDVKM. CDR3 sequence: CASLGGLNTEAFF. The CDR3 bases are TGTGCCAGCCTGGGGGGTTTGAACACTGAAGCTTTCTTT.

The J gene is TRBJ1-5, the V gene TRBV6-6, with 10 bases fitting TRBD1. This CDR3 is built from 16 residues. In germline, CDR1 is MNHNY, CDR2 SVGAGI (reference sequence). V lost 5 bases and J lost 2; bases outside the gene matches: 6. CDR3 region: CASSPRDRGGNQPQHF. The CDR3 region has the DNA TGTGCCAGCAGTCCTCGGGACAGGGGAGGCAATCAGCCCCAGCATTTT.

The rearrangement uses TRBV7-2 and TRBJ2-1; TRBD1 might be the D (5 bases). Germline values: CDR1 SGHTA, CDR2 FQGNSA. The CDR3 is 14 residues long. V shed 1 base and J shed 5 bases, with 9 bases lying between them. This CDR3 reads CASSLDLTDNEQFF. In nucleotides, the CDR3 is TGTGCCAGCAGCTTAGACTTGACAGACAATGAGCAGTTCTTC.

The chain is built from TRBV6-5 and TRBJ2-2; a possible D gene is TRBD1 (5 bases). The germline CDR1 and CDR2 sequences are MNHEY and SVGAGI. V gave up 5 bases and J gave up 3 bases, with 13 bases separating them. The length of the CDR3 is 15 residues. The CDR3 sequence is CASSPGQGYTGELFF. DNA of the CDR3: TGTGCCAGCAGTCCCGGGCAGGGCTACACCGGGGAGCTGTTTTTT.

The V call is TRBV5-4, the J call TRBJ2-5; 9 positions agree with TRBD2. CDR3 length: 14 amino acids. Germline trimming cut 4 bases from V and 1 base from J; bases unmatched to any gene: 2. Germline CDR1 SGHNT, CDR2 YYREEE (reference sequence). CDR3 region: CASSPAGGQETQYF. CDR3 DNA: TGTGCCAGCAGCCCAGCGGGGGGCCAAGAGACCCAGTACTTC.

The J gene is TRBJ2-7, the V gene TRBV10-1; 9 bases align to TRBD1. The germline gives CDR1 WNHNN, CDR2 SYGVQD (reference sequence). Losses at the gene ends were 7 bases for V and 4 bases for J; bases not matched to a gene: 8. CDR3 length: 14 residues. The CDR3 DNA reads TGCGCCAGCAATCCGACAGGGGGATTTTACGAGCAGTACTTC. It specifies CASNPTGGFYEQYF.

This chain joins TRBV7-8 and TRBJ1-6; tentative D call: TRBD1 (6 bases). There are 16 residues in the CDR3. V was cut by 11 bases and J by 6 bases, with 23 bases left in between. CDR1 and CDR2 (germline): SGHVS, FQNEAQ. CDR3 residues: CAPSGPGALGNSPLHF. The CDR3 DNA is TGTGCCCCCAGCGGTCCAGGGGCTCTAGGTAATTCACCCCTCCACTTT.

CDR3: CASRLAGGVNNEQFF. DNA for the CDR3: TGTGCCAGCAGGCTAGCGGGGGGGGTAAACAATGAGCAGTTCTTC. The chain recombines TRBV6-6 with TRBJ2-1, with 12 bases aligning to TRBD2. V lost 6 bases to trimming and J lost 5 bases; unmatched junction nucleotides: 5. CDR1 and CDR2 from the germline V gene are MNHNY and SVGAGI (reference sequence). The length of the CDR3 is 15 residues.

The chain has TRBV7-2 and TRBJ2-4; D remains ambiguous. Trimming shortened V by 2 bases and J by 4 bases, and 9 bases separated the two germline ends. The length of the CDR3 is 14 residues. Germline-derived CDR1 and CDR2 are SGHTA and FQGNSA. CDR3 bases: TGTGCCAGCAGCTTATCCCCAGCGAAAAACATTCAGTACTTC. Translation: CASSLSPAKNIQYF.

The rearrangement uses TRBV5-5 and TRBJ2-5, with D possibly being TRBD2 (6 bases). Trimming took off 0 bases at V and 4 bases at J, with 10 bases between the two ends. CDR3 length: 14 residues. From germline, CDR1 is SGHKS and CDR2 YYEKEE (reference sequence). In DNA form, the CDR3 reads TGTGCCAGCAGCTTGGAGGGTAGCGGAGAGACCCAGTACTTC. Residues: CASSLEGSGETQYF.

The chain recombines TRBV7-3 with TRBJ2-2; a weak D match, TRBD1 (5 bases). Trimming cost V 5 bases and J 5 bases, with 12 bases left between them. This CDR3 comprises 14 residues. Germline-derived CDR1 and CDR2 are SGHTA and FQGTGA. The CDR3 coding sequence is TGTGCCAGCAGCCCGGACATTAAGACCGGGGAGCTGTTTTTT. Amino acids: CASSPDIKTGELFF.